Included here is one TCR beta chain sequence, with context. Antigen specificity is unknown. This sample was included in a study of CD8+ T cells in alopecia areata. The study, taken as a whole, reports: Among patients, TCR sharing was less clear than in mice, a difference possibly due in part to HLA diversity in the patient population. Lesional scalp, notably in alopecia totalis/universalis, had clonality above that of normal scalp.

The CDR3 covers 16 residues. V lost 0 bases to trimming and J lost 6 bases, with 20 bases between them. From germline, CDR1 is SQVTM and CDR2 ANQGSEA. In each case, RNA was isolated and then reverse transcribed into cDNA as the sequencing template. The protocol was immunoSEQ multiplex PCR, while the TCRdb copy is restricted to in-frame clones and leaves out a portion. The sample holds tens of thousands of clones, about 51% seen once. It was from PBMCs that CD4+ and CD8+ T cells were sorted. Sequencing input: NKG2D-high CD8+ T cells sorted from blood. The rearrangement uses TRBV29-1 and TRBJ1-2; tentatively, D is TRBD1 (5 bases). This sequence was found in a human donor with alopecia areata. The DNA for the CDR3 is TGCAGCGTTGAAGATTTGGGACGAACGGACACCCATGGCTACACCTTC. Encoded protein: CSVEDLGRTDTHGYTF. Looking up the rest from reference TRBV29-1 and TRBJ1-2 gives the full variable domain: SAVISQKPSRDICQRGTSLTIQCQVDSQVTMMFWYRQQPGQSLTLIATANQGSEATYESGFVIDKFPISRPNLTFSTLTVSNMSPEDSSIYLCSVEDLGRTDTHGYTFGSGTRLTVV.